These T cell receptor beta chains were read from a single sample in a study of cytomegalovirus exposure and HLA in healthy donors. The protocol was immunoSEQ multiplex PCR, while the TCRdb copy is restricted to in-frame clones and leaves out a portion. The sample records 100,000 to 150,000 clones, about two thirds being singletons. The sample consisted of PBMCs. These receptors were collected from a human donor in good health. CDR3s include the opening cysteine and the closing phenylalanine or tryptophan. The order of the fields is V gene, J gene, clone size, D gene, CDR3 protein, CDR3 DNA. The D gene is left open where the match is weak. Clone size is not always given. Where it is, it says once, few, many or a class for expanded clones.

v_call: TRBV10-3; j_call: TRBJ2-7; clone_size: .; d_call: TRBD1; cdr3_aa: CAISPSGLGTGGGEQYF; cdr3_nt: TGTGCCATCAGTCCATCCGGCCTCGGGACAGGGGGTGGCGAGCAGTACTTC
v_call: TRBV5-1; j_call: TRBJ2-3; clone_size: .; d_call: TRBD1; cdr3_aa: CASSRPGQSTDTQYF; cdr3_nt: TGCGCCAGCAGCAGACCGGGACAGAGCACAGATACGCAGTATTTT
v_call: TRBV18; j_call: TRBJ1-2; clone_size: .; d_call: .; cdr3_aa: CASSPILGSETF; cdr3_nt: TGTGCCAGCTCACCGATTCTGGGGAGCGAGACCTTC
v_call: TRBV11-2; j_call: TRBJ1-4; clone_size: .; d_call: TRBD1; cdr3_aa: CASSSDRAPANEKLFF; cdr3_nt: TGTGCCAGCAGCTCCGACAGGGCTCCGGCGAATGAAAAACTGTTTTTT
v_call: TRBV5-4; j_call: TRBJ2-5; clone_size: .; d_call: TRBD2; cdr3_aa: CASTASGVETQYF; cdr3_nt: TGTGCCAGCACGGCTAGCGGGGTCGAGACCCAGTACTTC
v_call: TRBV30; j_call: TRBJ2-5; clone_size: .; d_call: .; cdr3_aa: CAWSVLVQETQYF; cdr3_nt: TGTGCCTGGAGTGTACTAGTCCAAGAGACCCAGTACTTC
v_call: TRBV6-4; j_call: TRBJ2-2; clone_size: .; d_call: TRBD2; cdr3_aa: CASSDSWQGGSNTGELFF; cdr3_nt: TGTGCCAGCAGTGACTCCTGGCAGGGAGGGTCGAACACCGGGGAGCTGTTTTTT
v_call: TRBV19; j_call: TRBJ1-1; clone_size: once; d_call: .; cdr3_aa: CASSTQGQTNTEAFF; cdr3_nt: TGTGCCAGTAGTACCCAAGGACAGACGAACACTGAAGCTTTCTTT
v_call: TRBV7-7; j_call: TRBJ2-7; clone_size: .; d_call: .; cdr3_aa: CASSLEAGSSYEQYF; cdr3_nt: TGTGCTAGCAGCTTAGAGGCGGGAAGCTCCTACGAGCAGTACTTC
v_call: TRBV5-6; j_call: TRBJ2-7; clone_size: .; d_call: TRBD2; cdr3_aa: CASSPISGGGSYEQYF; cdr3_nt: TGTGCCAGCAGTCCAATAAGCGGGGGTGGCTCCTACGAGCAGTACTTC
v_call: TRBV11-2; j_call: TRBJ2-7; clone_size: .; d_call: .; cdr3_aa: CASSLMRLYEQYF; cdr3_nt: TGTGCCAGCAGCTTAATGCGTCTCTACGAGCAGTACTTC
v_call: TRBV7-8; j_call: TRBJ2-7; clone_size: .; d_call: TRBD1; cdr3_aa: CASSSRTRDRVAYEQYF; cdr3_nt: TGTGCCAGCAGCTCCCGGACTAGGGACAGGGTCGCCTACGAGCAGTACTTC
v_call: TRBV29-1; j_call: TRBJ2-7; clone_size: .; d_call: TRBD1; cdr3_aa: CSVGSGTGIFEQYF; cdr3_nt: TGCAGCGTGGGGTCCGGGACAGGTATTTTCGAGCAGTACTTC
v_call: TRBV5-8; j_call: TRBJ1-1; clone_size: .; d_call: .; cdr3_aa: CASSLGTTANTEAFF; cdr3_nt: TGTGCCAGCAGCTTGGGGACGACAGCGAACACTGAAGCTTTCTTT
v_call: TRBV10-3; j_call: TRBJ2-5; clone_size: .; d_call: TRBD2; cdr3_aa: CAISEKGASGSQETQYF; cdr3_nt: TGTGCCATCAGTGAAAAGGGGGCTAGCGGGAGTCAAGAGACCCAGTACTTC
v_call: TRBV21-1; j_call: TRBJ1-1; clone_size: .; d_call: .; cdr3_aa: CASSKTGDRENAEAFF; cdr3_nt: TGTGCCAGCAGCAAAACGGGGGACAGGGAGAACGCTGAAGCTTTCTTT
v_call: TRBV5-6; j_call: TRBJ1-2; clone_size: .; d_call: TRBD1; cdr3_aa: CATIYRGDYGYTF; cdr3_nt: TGTGCCACAATCTACAGGGGGGACTATGGCTACACCTTC